Here is one T cell receptor (beta chain) with its context. The table came from immunoSEQ multiplex PCR; TCRdb's copy has only in-frame clones and leaves some out. Here the sample spans around 50,000 clones, approximately 88% being singletons. Cells were sorted from thawed PBMC rested overnight and stained with GMM-loaded CD1B tetramer, viability dye and anti-CD3. The CD1B tetramers carried C32 glucose monomycolate purified from Rhodococcus equi. The data stem from a study of T cells in tuberculosis. CDR3 length: 13 amino acids. Germline loops: CDR1 SQVTM, CDR2 ANQGSEA. The V gene end was trimmed by 4 bases and the J gene end by 0 bases; junction bases not matched to a gene: 2.

What was sequenced was CD1b-GMM tetramer-negative cells sorted from PBMCs. The origin of this receptor is an adult woman with latent tuberculosis. The chain uses TRBV29-1 and TRBJ1-1, with TRBD1 identical over 7 bases. The CDR3: CSVGGGMNTEAFF. Here the CDR3 DNA reads TGCAGCGTTGGAGGGGGCATGAACACTGAAGCTTTCTTT. Full variable domain (remainder filled in from reference TRBV29-1 and TRBJ1-1): SAVISQKPSRDICQRGTSLTIQCQVDSQVTMMFWYRQQPGQSLTLIATANQGSEATYESGFVIDKFPISRPNLTFSTLTVSNMSPEDSSIYLCSVGGGMNTEAFFGQGTRLTVV.